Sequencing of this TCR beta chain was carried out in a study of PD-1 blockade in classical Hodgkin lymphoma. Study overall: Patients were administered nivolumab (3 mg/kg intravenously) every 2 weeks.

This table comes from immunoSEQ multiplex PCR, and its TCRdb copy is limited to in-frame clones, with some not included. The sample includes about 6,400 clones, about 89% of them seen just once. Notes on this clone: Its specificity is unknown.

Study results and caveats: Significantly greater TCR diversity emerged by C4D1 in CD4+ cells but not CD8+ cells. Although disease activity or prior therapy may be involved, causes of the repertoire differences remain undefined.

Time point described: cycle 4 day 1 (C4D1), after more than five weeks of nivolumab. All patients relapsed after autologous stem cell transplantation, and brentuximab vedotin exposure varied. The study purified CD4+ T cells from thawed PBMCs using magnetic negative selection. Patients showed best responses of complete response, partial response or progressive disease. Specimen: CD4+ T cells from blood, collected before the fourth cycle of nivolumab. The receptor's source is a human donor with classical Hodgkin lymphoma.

CDR3 coding DNA: TGCGCCAGCAGTCAATCGATCAGGGGGGATACTGGGGCCAACGTCCTGACTTTC. Amino acid sequence: CASSQSIRGDTGANVLTF. J is TRBJ2-6 and V is TRBV23-1, with D maybe TRBD1 (7 bases). TRBV23-1 is an ORF; its function is uncertain. The CDR3 consists of 18 residues. The V end lost 0 bases, the J end lost 2 bases, and 14 bases lay between the germline ends.